This TCR beta chain derives from a study of shared clonotypes between healthy human individuals. Study at large: The study enrolled a couple of women and three men aged 18 to 49.

Assay execution proceeded at the deep level. Investigators spread the genomic DNA of each subset evenly over several immunoSEQ plates. TCRdb's copy holds only in-frame clones and misses some; the assay was immunoSEQ multiplex PCR. The sample has approximately 2.4 million clones, around 95% seen once; the top ten hold less than 0.15%. Findings and caveats of the study: Naive CD4 clonotypes were shared across a few donors at roughly 5.5%.

A remark on this clone: The antigen is not known.

V lost 2 bases, J lost 7 bases, and 15 bases stayed unmatched. Per germline, CDR1 ENHRY and CDR2 SYGVKD. The CDR3 consists of 18 residues. This chain links TRBV10-3 with TRBJ2-7, with TRBD1 matching over 12 bases. The sequence came from a man younger than 30 in good health. Sequencing was performed on naive CD4+ T cells sorted from blood. Described subset: CD45RA+ positively selected. This CDR3 is CAISERDRGRVFGVEQYF. CDR3 DNA: TGTGCCATCAGTGAGCGGGACAGGGGGCGAGTCTTCGGTGTGGAGCAGTACTTC.